The clone carrying this T cell receptor beta chain showed up just a few times. Germline V gene lookup returns CDR1 KGHSH and CDR2 LQKENI. Trimming pared 3 bases from V and 5 bases from J, leaving 17 bases between. The CDR3 covers 15 residues. TCRdb redid the calling of the RT-PCR reads with MiXCR, one entry per CDR3 protein. The profile covers 650,000 to 800,000 distinct CDR3 sequences, with 12% to 15% appearing a single time and roughly 3.6% taken by the ten largest. The source material was memory CD4+ T cells from blood. The clonotype was recovered from a female donor in good health, serving as a healthy control. The chain recombines TRBV18 with TRBJ2-7, with D perhaps given as TRBD1 or TRBD2 (6 bases each). CDR3 nucleotides: TGTGCCAGCTCACCGGGGGGCGCGGGTGATGACGAGCAGTACTTC. Its translation is CASSPGGAGDDEQYF.